These 10 T cell receptor beta chains originate from one sample sequenced in a study of blood T cells in healthy people across ages. For the second PCR, which ran for about 6 to 12 cycles, a sample-barcoded 5' primer and a J-beta primer mix were used. Each CDR3 protein is one row after TCRdb ran MiXCR on the 5' RACE reads. The data contain about 780,000 distinct CDR3 sequences, about half of them singletons. The sample taken for sequencing was blood. Receptor source: a man older than 75 in good health.

The rearrangement uses TRBV6-2 or TRBV6-3 and TRBJ2-7; a possible D gene is TRBD2 (5 bases). Germline V gene sequence: CDR1 MNHEY, CDR2 SVGEGT. This CDR3 comprises 15 residues. V was trimmed by 6 bases and J by 3 bases, leaving 18 bases between them. Here the CDR3 reads CASRSTRVRGYEQYF. The CDR3 nucleotides are TGTGCCAGCAGATCTACGCGGGTTCGGGGCTACGAGCAGTACTTC.

This clonotype was found many times. The gene calls are TRBV29-1 and TRBJ2-7; perhaps TRBD2 as D (7 bases). CDR1 is SQVTM, CDR2 ANQGSEA, per germline. V was pared by 7 bases and J by 7 bases, with 14 bases between. The length of the CDR3 is 11 residues. The CDR3 DNA is TGCAGCGCCCAAGGGGGGGGAGAGCAGTACTTC. Translation: CSAQGGGEQYF.

The V gene is TRBV4-3, the J gene TRBJ2-7; a weak D match, TRBD2 (5 bases). CDR3 length: 13 residues. CDR1 LGHNA and CDR2 YSLEER come from the germline V gene. V was trimmed by 2 bases and J by 6 bases, leaving 11 bases between them. CDR3 region: CASSQFLGGEQYF. The CDR3 bases are TGCGCCAGCAGCCAATTTCTAGGAGGCGAGCAGTACTTC.

This sequence joins TRBV10-3 and TRBJ2-1; 7 bases are a match to TRBD1. The CDR3 spans 18 residues. Germline assignment: CDR1 ENHRY and CDR2 SYGVKD. Trimming removed 4 bases from V and 4 bases from J; junction bases left unmatched: 16. The chain's CDR3 is CAISGGNPDRWLYNEQFF. The CDR3 nucleotides read TGTGCCATCAGTGGGGGGAATCCGGACAGGTGGCTTTACAATGAGCAGTTCTTC.

The chain recombines TRBV2 with TRBJ2-1, with D hard to call. Germline CDR1 and CDR2: SNHLY and FYNNEI. CDR3 length: 13 residues. V lost 3 bases and J lost 10, with 13 bases in between. The CDR3 DNA follows: TGTGCCAGCAGTGAGAACGCTCGGGCGGAGCAGTTCTTC. Protein: CASSENARAEQFF.

DNA for the CDR3: TGTGCCAGCAGCTTAGCCCGGGCGGGAGTTCATGAGCAGTTCTTC. Residues: CASSLARAGVHEQFF. This chain links TRBV7-2 with TRBJ2-1, with 7 bases that match TRBD2. This CDR3 comprises 15 residues. Unmatched junction bases numbered 7, after V lost 0 bases and J lost 8 bases. Germline lookup yields CDR1 SGHTA and CDR2 FQGNSA.

The genes are TRBV12-5 and TRBJ2-5, with D unresolved. Looked up from germline, CDR1 is LGHNT and CDR2 is FRNRAP. The CDR3 consists of 13 residues. V gave up 6 bases and J gave up 4 bases, with 12 bases separating them. The CDR3 here is CASGRPGRETQYF. CDR3 in DNA: TGTGCTAGTGGAAGACCGGGTAGAGAGACCCAGTACTTC.

There are many counts of this clonotype. The chain couples TRBV28 to TRBJ2-4, with TRBD1 matching 9 bases. Germline-derived CDR1 and CDR2 are MDHEN and SYDVKM. The CDR3 extends over 14 amino acids. With V trimmed by 6 bases and J by 7 bases, 7 bases remained unmatched. CDR3 sequence: CASRPTGGRNIQYF. The CDR3 DNA reads TGTGCCAGCAGGCCAACAGGGGGCAGGAACATTCAGTACTTC.

CDR3 loop: CSVEVVGYDYEQYF. The CDR3, as DNA: TGCAGCGTTGAAGTGGTAGGGTATGACTACGAGCAGTACTTC. The V and J genes are TRBV29-1 and TRBJ2-7; no reliable D call. From germline, CDR1 is SQVTM and CDR2 ANQGSEA. Trimming shortened V by 1 base and J by 3 bases, and 13 bases separated the two germline ends. The CDR3 is made up of 14 amino acids.

A few counts support this clonotype. The V gene is TRBV9, the J gene TRBJ2-7; D may be TRBD2 (6 bases). V dropped 0 bases and J dropped 3 bases, with 13 bases sitting between them. The CDR3 loop spans 15 amino acids. Germline CDR1 reads SGDLS; CDR2 reads YYNGEE. Written as DNA, the CDR3 is TGTGCCAGCAGCGTAGGGAGTAGCGGAAACTACGAGCAGTACTTC. It translates to CASSVGSSGNYEQYF. Full variable domain (remainder filled in from reference TRBV9 and TRBJ2-7): DSGVTQTPKHLITATGQRVTLRCSPRSGDLSVYWYQQSLDQGLQFLIQYYNGEERAKGNILERFSAQQFPDLHSELNLSSLELGDSALYFCASSVGSSGNYEQYFGPGTRLTVT.